This T cell receptor beta chain was retrieved from a study of PD-L1 blockade in urothelial cancer (dated by TCRdb to between 2016 and 2019). Describing the broader study: All patients started therapy at some point between 2014 and 2016 and received atezolizumab 1,200 mg intravenously every 3 weeks. Blood samples yielded a median of around 130,000 T cells and tens of thousands of unique TCRs, with median clonality approximately 0.08. In the same patients who had TCR sequencing, pretreatment tumors also underwent whole exome sequencing and RNA sequencing. An ECOG performance status of 0 or 1 was recorded for the patients, and 0 to 3 prior chemotherapy regimens had been received by the patients. The study was an exploratory multi-omic analysis of somatic, immune and clinical correlates of response to PD-L1 blockade with atezolizumab in urothelial cancer. Durable clinical benefit meant progression-free survival longer than 6 months, and TCR features were also tested against progression-free and overall survival. TCR sequencing covered pretreatment tumor samples and matched, serially collected peripheral blood taken before and after atezolizumab treatment. About 85% of the roughly 29 patients were males with bladder-origin urothelial cancer, and about 60% of the roughly 30 reported a prior smoking history. Durable clinical benefit was achieved by nine patients and was not achieved by 20 patients. Blood samples were analyzed 3 weeks after the start of treatment (second dose) and 6 weeks after the start of treatment. Under 30 patients had pretreatment blood TCR-seq, about 25 had at least one posttreatment blood collection, and about 25 had tumor TCR-seq. What the authors observed across the whole study: Improved progression-free and overall survival was found to be associated with pretreatment peripheral blood TCR clonality below the median. Among patients with durable benefit, tumor-associated TCR clones showed greater expansion in peripheral blood 3 weeks after treatment started (n ≈ 20, p = 0.022). Because of the small sample size (n of about 30) and the many exploratory analyses performed, the results are intended to be regarded as hypothesis-generating.

The time point label, read with the paper, signifies: pretreatment peripheral blood. A total of approximately 27 patients with locally advanced or metastatic urothelial carcinoma, treated at Memorial Sloan Kettering on a trial protocol, made up the cohort. Peripheral blood mononuclear cells were collected pretreatment and during treatment, at between 1 and 8 total time points per patient. The Qiagen DNeasy Blood extraction kit was used to purify genomic DNA from total PBMCs and tumor samples. Collected pretreatment and during treatment, PBMCs were isolated and stored as previously described. Synthetic TCR analog templates were spiked into each PCR so that absolute template abundance could be estimated from read counts. The immunoSEQ assay was used to amplify TCRbeta CDR3 regions from genomic DNA with bias-controlled V and J gene primers. Sequencing of rearranged TCRbeta segments was performed at approximately 20X coverage. Per the authors' processing: Clustering was used to correct sequencing errors, and CDR3s were annotated against IMGT so that V, D and J genes could be assigned. Out-of-frame and stop-codon sequences were excluded, and only productive TCRbeta rearrangements were used in downstream analyses. To compute clonality, Shannon entropy was normalized by the log of the number of unique productive sequences and then subtracted from one. Fisher's exact test with Benjamini-Hochberg correction, using a cutoff of adjusted p below 0.01, was how clones that differed between time points or between blood and tumor were identified. What TCRdb holds here is the immuneACCESS table cut down to in-frame rearrangements. Part of the clones is not present; checked against another copy, under half of the missing clones reflect an unresolved V gene, and the others are unexplained. That table is the source of V, J and clone size, and D and trimming were worked out from the DNA. Present in this sample are 100,000 to 150,000 clones, about four fifths of which were seen just once. Of the sample, under 3.5% falls within the top ten clones.

Relative to germline, V is 4 bases shorter and J is 0 bases shorter, with 16 bases between their ends. Including the terminal cysteine and phenylalanine, the CDR3 comprises 17 residues. Solely the CDR3 DNA is kept, with 51 bases framed from the first base. As to this clone: The antigen this receptor binds is unknown. No qualities accompany the bases; no much larger clone lies one base away.

The sequencing used PBMCs, collected around atezolizumab (anti-PD-L1) treatment. This TCR was sampled from a man in his fifties with urothelial cancer. Here the chain combines TRBV23-1 and TRBJ1-3; the D gene is possibly TRBD1, with 5 bases matching. TRBV23-1 is annotated as an ORF whose role is uncertain. The CDR3 protein: CASSLFPDISSGNTIYF. Read as DNA, the sequence is TGCGCCAGCAGTCTCTTCCCGGACATCTCCTCTGGAAACACCATATATTTT.